Included here is one TCR beta chain sequence, with context. These data come from a study of blood T cell repertoires in COVID-19. V lost 4 bases and J 3 bases, leaving 16 bases between the germline ends. Per germline, CDR1 SGHNT and CDR2 YYREEE (reference sequence). This CDR3 is 15 amino acids long. Only in-frame clones appear in the TCRdb table, and some are missing; sequencing was by immunoSEQ multiplex PCR. The data show around 63,000 clones, about 90% seen once. The rearrangement links TRBV5-4 to TRBJ1-2; no clear D. This TCR was sampled from a woman older than 75 with active COVID-19. Sequencing was performed on peripheral blood. This chain's CDR3 is CASSAGSLDYYGYTF. In DNA form, the CDR3 reads TGTGCCAGCAGCGCCGGGAGTCTGGACTACTATGGCTACACCTTC.